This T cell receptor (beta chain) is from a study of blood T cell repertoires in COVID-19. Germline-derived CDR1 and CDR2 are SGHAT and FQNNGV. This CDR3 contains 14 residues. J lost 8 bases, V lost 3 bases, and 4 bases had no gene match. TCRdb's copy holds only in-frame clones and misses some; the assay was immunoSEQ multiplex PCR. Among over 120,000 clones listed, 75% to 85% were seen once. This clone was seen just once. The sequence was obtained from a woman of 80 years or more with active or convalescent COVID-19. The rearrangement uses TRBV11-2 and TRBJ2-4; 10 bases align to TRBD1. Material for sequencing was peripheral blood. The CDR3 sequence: CASSLGQGRDIQYF. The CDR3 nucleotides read TGTGCCAGCAGCTTGGGACAGGGGAGGGACATTCAGTACTTC.